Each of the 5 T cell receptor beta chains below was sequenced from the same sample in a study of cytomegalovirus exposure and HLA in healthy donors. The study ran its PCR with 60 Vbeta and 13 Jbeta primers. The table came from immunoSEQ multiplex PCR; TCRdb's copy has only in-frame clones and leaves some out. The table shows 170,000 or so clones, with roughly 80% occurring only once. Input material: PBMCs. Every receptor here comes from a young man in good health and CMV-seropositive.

The CDR3 protein is CASSLPSGGPAGEQFF. CDR3 nucleotide sequence: TGTGCCAGCTCACTCCCTAGCGGGGGCCCCGCGGGTGAGCAGTTCTTC. V is TRBV18 and J is TRBJ2-1; 10 positions agree with TRBD2. J gave up 9 bases and V 4 bases, and 12 bases lay outside the gene matches. CDR3 length: 16 residues. Germline loops: CDR1 KGHSH, CDR2 LQKENI.

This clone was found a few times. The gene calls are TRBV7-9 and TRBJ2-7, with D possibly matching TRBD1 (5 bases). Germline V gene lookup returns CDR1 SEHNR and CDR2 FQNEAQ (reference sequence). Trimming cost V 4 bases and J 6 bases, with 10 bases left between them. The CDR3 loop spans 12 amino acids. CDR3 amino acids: CASSSLGAEQYF. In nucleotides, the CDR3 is TGTGCCAGCAGCTCCCTAGGGGCCGAGCAGTACTTC.

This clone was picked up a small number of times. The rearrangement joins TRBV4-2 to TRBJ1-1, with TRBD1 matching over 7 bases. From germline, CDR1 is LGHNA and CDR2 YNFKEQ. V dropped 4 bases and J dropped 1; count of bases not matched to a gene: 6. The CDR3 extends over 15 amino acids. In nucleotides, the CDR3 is TGTGCCAGCAGCCCTTCCGACAGGGCGAACACTGAAGCTTTCTTT. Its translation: CASSPSDRANTEAFF.

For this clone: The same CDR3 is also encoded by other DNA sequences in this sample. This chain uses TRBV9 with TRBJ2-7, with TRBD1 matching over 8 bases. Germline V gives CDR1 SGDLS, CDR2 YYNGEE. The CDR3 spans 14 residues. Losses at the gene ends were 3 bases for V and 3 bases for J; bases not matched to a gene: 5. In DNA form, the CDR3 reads TGTGCCAGCAGCGCCGGCACAGGGGGCTACGAGCAGTACTTC. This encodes CASSAGTGGYEQYF.

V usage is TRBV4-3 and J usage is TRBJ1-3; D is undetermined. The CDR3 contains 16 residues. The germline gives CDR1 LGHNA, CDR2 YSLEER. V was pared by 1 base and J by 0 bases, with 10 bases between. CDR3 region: CASSQGYLSSGNTIYF. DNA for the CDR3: TGCGCCAGCAGCCAAGGATACCTGAGCTCTGGAAACACCATATATTTT.